The T cell receptor (beta chain) under discussion was sequenced for a study of T cell changes during pregnancy in multiple sclerosis. V was trimmed by 3 bases and J by 2 bases, leaving 11 bases between them. Germline CDR1 is MNHNS and CDR2 is SASEGT. The CDR3 extends over 14 amino acids. Assay used: immunoSEQ multiplex PCR; TCRdb lists only in-frame clones, some missing. The profile shows 75,000 to 95,000 clones, less than 95% of them singletons. The specimen comprised peripheral blood, sampled before pregnancy. The origin of this receptor is a female donor with multiple sclerosis, enrolled in a pregnancy study. The chain combines TRBV6-1 with TRBJ2-7; possible D gene TRBD1, 6 bases. CDR3 nucleotides: TGTGCCAGCAGTGAGGCAGGGGCAGCCTACGAGCAGTACTTC. Encoded protein: CASSEAGAAYEQYF.